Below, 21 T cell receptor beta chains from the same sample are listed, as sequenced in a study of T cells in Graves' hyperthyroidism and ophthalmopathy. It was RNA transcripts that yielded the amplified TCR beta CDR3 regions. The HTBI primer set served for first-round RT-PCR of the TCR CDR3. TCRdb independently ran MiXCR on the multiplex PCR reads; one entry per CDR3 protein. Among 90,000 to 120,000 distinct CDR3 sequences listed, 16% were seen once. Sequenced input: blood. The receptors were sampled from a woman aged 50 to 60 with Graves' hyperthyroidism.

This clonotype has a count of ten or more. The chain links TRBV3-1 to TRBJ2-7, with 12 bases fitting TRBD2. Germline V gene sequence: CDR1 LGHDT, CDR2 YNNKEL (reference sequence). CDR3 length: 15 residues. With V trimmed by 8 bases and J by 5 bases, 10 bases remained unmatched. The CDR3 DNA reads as TGTGCCAGCGCGACTAGCGGGGGTCCAGGGAACGAGCAGTACTTC. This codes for CASATSGGPGNEQYF.

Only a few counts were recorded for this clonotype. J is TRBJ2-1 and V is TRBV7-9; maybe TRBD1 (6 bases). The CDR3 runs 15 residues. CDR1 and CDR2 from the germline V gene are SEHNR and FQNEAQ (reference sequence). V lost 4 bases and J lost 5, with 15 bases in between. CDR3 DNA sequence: TGTGCCAGCAGCTCGCCGGGACATCTAAACAATGAGCAGTTCTTC. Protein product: CASSSPGHLNNEQFF.

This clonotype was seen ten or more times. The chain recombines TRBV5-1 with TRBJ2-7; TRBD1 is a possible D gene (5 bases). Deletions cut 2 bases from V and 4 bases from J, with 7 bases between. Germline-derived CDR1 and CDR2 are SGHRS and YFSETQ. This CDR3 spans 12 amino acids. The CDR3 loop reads CASSFQGYEQYF. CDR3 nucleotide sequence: TGCGCCAGCAGCTTTCAGGGTTACGAGCAGTACTTC.

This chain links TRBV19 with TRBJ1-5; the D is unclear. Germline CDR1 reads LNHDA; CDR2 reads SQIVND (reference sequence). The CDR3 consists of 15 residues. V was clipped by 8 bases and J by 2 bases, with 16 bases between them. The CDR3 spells CASDYGGLGNQPQHF. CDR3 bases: TGTGCCAGTGATTATGGAGGGCTTGGCAATCAGCCCCAGCATTTT.

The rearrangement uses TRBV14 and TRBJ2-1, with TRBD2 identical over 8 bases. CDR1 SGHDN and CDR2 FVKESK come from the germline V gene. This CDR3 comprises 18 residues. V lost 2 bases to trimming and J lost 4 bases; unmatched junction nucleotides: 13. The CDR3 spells CASSQSARLSGSYNEQFF. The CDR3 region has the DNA TGTGCCAGCAGCCAAAGCGCCCGGTTGAGCGGGAGTTACAATGAGCAGTTCTTC.

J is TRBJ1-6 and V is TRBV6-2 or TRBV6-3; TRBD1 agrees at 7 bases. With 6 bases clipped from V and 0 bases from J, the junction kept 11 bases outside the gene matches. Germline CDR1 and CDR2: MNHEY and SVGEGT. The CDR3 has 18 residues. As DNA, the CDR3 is TGTGCCAGCAGCCGGGACAGCTTGATGAGCTCCTATAATTCACCCCTCCACTTT. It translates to CASSRDSLMSSYNSPLHF.

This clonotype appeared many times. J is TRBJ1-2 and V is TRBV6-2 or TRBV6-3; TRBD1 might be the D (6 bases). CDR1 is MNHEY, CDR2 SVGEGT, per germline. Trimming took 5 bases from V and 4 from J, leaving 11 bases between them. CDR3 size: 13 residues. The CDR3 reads CASSGTRFYGYTF. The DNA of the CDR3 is TGTGCCAGCAGTGGGACACGATTCTATGGCTACACCTTC.

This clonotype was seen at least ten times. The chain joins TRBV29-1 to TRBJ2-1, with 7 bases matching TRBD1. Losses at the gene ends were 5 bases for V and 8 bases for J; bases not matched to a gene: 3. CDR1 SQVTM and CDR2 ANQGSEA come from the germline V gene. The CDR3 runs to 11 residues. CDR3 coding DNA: TGCAGCGTTAACAGGGGCGATGAGCAGTTCTTC. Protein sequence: CSVNRGDEQFF.

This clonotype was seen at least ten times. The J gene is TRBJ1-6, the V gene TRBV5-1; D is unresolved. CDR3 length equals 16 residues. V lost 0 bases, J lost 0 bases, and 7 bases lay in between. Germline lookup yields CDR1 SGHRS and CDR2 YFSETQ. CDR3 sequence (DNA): TGCGCCAGCAGCTTGGGTTCTTACTCCTATAATTCACCCCTCCACTTT. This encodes CASSLGSYSYNSPLHF. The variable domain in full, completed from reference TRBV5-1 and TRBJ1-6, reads KAGVTQTPRYLIKTRGQQVTLSCSPISGHRSVSWYQQTPGQGLQFLFEYFSETQRNKGNFPGRFSGRQFSNSRSEMNVSTLELGDSALYLCASSLGSYSYNSPLHFGNGTRLTVT.

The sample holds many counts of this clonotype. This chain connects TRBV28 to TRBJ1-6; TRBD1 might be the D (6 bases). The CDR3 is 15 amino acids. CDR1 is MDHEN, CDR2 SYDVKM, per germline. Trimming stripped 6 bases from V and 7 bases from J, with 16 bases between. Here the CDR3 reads CASSRKTGRNSPLHF. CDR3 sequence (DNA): TGTGCCAGCAGCCGAAAAACAGGGCGGAATTCACCCCTCCACTTT.

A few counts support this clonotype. CDR3 in amino acids: CASSPASGTVNTEAFF. CDR3 in DNA: TGTGCCAGCTCACCTGCCTCCGGGACGGTGAACACTGAAGCTTTCTTT. V usage is TRBV18 and J usage is TRBJ1-1, with a tentative D call TRBD1 (5 bases). Germline loops: CDR1 KGHSH, CDR2 LQKENI. V gave up 3 bases and J gave up 0 bases, with 14 bases separating them. The CDR3 is made up of 16 amino acids. Together with reference TRBV18 and TRBJ1-1, the CDR3 gives the full variable domain: NAGVMQNPRHLVRRRGQEARLRCSPMKGHSHVYWYRQLPEEGLKFMVYLQKENIIDESGMPKERFSAEFPKEGPSILRIQQVVRGDSAAYFCASSPASGTVNTEAFFGQGTRLTVV.

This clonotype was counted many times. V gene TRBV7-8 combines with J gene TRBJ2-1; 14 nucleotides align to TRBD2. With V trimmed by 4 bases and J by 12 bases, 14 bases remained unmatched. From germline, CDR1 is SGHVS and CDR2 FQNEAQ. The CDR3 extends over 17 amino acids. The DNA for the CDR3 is TGTGCCAGCAGCTCCCCTCTCCGACTAGCGGGAGGGCAGGTGCAGTTCTTC. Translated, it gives CASSSPLRLAGGQVQFF.

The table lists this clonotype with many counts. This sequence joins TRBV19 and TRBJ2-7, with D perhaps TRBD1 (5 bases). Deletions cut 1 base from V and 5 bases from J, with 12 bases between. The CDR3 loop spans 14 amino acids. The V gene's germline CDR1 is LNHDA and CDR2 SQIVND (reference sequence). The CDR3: CASSIGSGNHEQYF. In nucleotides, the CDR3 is TGTGCCAGTAGTATAGGATCAGGGAACCACGAGCAGTACTTC.

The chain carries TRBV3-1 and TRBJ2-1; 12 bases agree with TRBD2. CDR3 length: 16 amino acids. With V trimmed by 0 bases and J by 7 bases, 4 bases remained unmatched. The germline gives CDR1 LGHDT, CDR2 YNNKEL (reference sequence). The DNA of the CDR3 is TGTGCCAGCAGCCAAGAGCCGGGACTAGCGGGTAATGAGCAGTTCTTC. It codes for CASSQEPGLAGNEQFF.

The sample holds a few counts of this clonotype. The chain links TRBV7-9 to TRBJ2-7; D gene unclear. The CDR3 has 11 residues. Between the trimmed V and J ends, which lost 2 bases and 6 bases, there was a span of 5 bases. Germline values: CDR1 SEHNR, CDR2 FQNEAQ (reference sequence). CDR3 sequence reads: CASSLSREQYF. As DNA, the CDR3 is TGTGCCAGCAGCTTATCCCGCGAGCAGTACTTC.

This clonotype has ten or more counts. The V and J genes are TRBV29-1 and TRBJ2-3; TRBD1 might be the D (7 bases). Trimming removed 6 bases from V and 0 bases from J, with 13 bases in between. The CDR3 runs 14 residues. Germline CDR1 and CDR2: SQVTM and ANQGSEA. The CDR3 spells CSVRGDFSTDTQYF. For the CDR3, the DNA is TGCAGCGTCAGGGGGGACTTCAGCACAGATACGCAGTATTTT.

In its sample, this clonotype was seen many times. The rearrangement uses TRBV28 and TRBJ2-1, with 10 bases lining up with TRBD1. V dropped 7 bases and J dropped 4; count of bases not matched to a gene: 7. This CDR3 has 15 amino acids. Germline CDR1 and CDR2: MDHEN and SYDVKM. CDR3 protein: CASTLLGQGYNEQFF. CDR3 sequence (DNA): TGTGCCAGCACTTTGTTGGGACAGGGGTACAATGAGCAGTTCTTC.

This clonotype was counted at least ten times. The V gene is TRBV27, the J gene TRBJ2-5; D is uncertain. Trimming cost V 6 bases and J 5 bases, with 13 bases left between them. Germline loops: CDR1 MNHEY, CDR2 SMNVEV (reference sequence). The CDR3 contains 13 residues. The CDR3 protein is CASSPDFSETQYF. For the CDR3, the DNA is TGTGCCAGCAGCCCCGATTTCTCGGAGACCCAGTACTTC.

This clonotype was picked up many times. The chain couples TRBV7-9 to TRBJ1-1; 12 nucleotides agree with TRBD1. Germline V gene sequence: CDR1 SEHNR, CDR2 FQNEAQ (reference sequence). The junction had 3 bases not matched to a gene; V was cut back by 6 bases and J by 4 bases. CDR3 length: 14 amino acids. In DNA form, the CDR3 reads TGTGCCAGCAGGGGGACAGGGGGCCGCACTGAAGCTTTCTTT. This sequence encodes CASRGTGGRTEAFF.

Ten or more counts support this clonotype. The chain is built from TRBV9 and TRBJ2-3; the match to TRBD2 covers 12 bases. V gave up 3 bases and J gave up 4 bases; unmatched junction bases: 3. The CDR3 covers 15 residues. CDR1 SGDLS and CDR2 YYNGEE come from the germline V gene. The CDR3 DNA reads TGTGCCAGCAGCGGACTAGCGGGAGAAGCAGATACGCAGTATTTT. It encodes CASSGLAGEADTQYF.

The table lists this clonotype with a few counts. The CDR3 DNA sequence: TGTGCCACCAGTGAGACCGGGTCCCCCTACGAGCAGTACTTC. Amino acids: CATSETGSPYEQYF. V gene TRBV24-1 combines with J gene TRBJ2-7; D is unresolved. The CDR3 sequence is 14 residues long. V lost 4 bases, J lost 2 bases, and 11 bases lay in between. The germline V gene has CDR1 KGHDR and CDR2 SFDVKD.